The 18 T cell receptor beta chains presented below share a single source sample, sequenced in a study of OX40 agonist ivuxolimab in advanced cancers. TCRdb's copy holds only in-frame clones and misses some; the assay was immunoSEQ multiplex PCR. Here the sample spans 40,000 or so clones, around nine tenths being singletons. The input for sequencing was CD4+ or CD8+ T cells sorted from blood, taken in a trial of the OX40 agonist ivuxolimab. The receptors shown here come from an adult with an advanced solid tumor such as melanoma, head and neck, liver or kidney cancer.

The rearrangement links TRBV5-1 to TRBJ2-7; D remains ambiguous. V was pared by 2 bases and J by 6 bases, with 15 bases between. Germline V gene sequence: CDR1 SGHRS, CDR2 YFSETQ. This CDR3 has 14 residues. CDR3 nucleotides: TGCGCCAGCAGCTTAGGGTCCCCCCGGGTCGAGCAGTACTTC. The encoded protein is CASSLGSPRVEQYF.

The V gene is TRBV6-5, the J gene TRBJ2-3; a weak D match, TRBD1 (5 bases). V was cut by 2 bases and J by 2 bases, with 14 bases left in between. Germline V gene sequence: CDR1 MNHEY, CDR2 SVGAGI. The CDR3 has 16 residues. The CDR3 spells CASSYLRQSSTDTQYF. The CDR3 DNA reads TGTGCCAGCAGTTACCTCCGACAGTCCTCCACAGATACGCAGTATTTT.

CDR3 DNA sequence: TGTGCCAGCAGTCCGGCCGGACTAGCGGGAGTCGGGAACTACAATGAGCAGTTCTTC. Protein product: CASSPAGLAGVGNYNEQFF. V is TRBV28 and J is TRBJ2-1, with 13 bases fitting TRBD2. Germline V gives CDR1 MDHEN, CDR2 SYDVKM. Trimming at V came to 5 bases and at J to 3 bases, leaving 13 bases not matched to a gene. The length of the CDR3 is 19 residues.

This clone turned up a few times. This sequence joins TRBV5-1 and TRBJ1-1; D is unclear. V was cut by 0 bases and J by 1 base, with 4 bases left in between. The CDR3 consists of 13 residues. In germline, CDR1 is SGHRS, CDR2 YFSETQ. The CDR3 DNA reads TGCGCCAGCAGCTTGGGGGGGAACACTGAAGCTTTCTTT. This encodes CASSLGGNTEAFF.

The chain joins TRBV5-5 to TRBJ2-1; weak D call: TRBD1 (6 bases). The CDR3 extends over 14 amino acids. The germline V and J ends were trimmed by 0 bases and 8 bases, with 12 bases remaining between them. CDR1 SGHKS and CDR2 YYEKEE come from the germline V gene (reference sequence). CDR3 in DNA: TGTGCCAGCAGCTTGGGGGCAGGGGCGTATGAGCAGTTCTTC. Its translation: CASSLGAGAYEQFF.

The DNA for the CDR3 is TGTGCCAGCAACCCCCCGGACTCCTATTTCTACAATGAGCAGTTCTTC. Translation: CASNPPDSYFYNEQFF. The chain joins TRBV13 to TRBJ2-1; D is perhaps TRBD2 (5 bases). V lost 7 bases and J lost 3, with 19 bases in between. The germline gives CDR1 PRHDT, CDR2 FYEKMQ (reference sequence). The CDR3 has 16 amino acids.

The chain is built from TRBV5-5 and TRBJ1-2; 7 bases match TRBD1. The length of the CDR3 is 18 residues. Germline CDR1 SGHKS, CDR2 YYEKEE (reference sequence). V shed 1 base, J shed 2 bases, and the junction held 14 bases outside the gene matches. Here the CDR3 reads CASSLYGPGQKANYGYTF. The CDR3 DNA reads as TGTGCCAGCAGCTTGTACGGCCCGGGACAGAAAGCGAACTATGGCTACACCTTC.

The chain combines TRBV30 with TRBJ1-1, with a tentative D call TRBD1 (6 bases). CDR3 length: 11 amino acids. Trimming removed 2 bases at V and 11 bases at J, with 12 bases between. Per the germline V gene, CDR1 is GTSNPN and CDR2 is SVGIG (reference sequence). The CDR3 region has the DNA TGTGCCTGGAGTACAGGGTTTTGGGCTTTCTTT. It encodes CAWSTGFWAFF.

The J gene is TRBJ2-7, the V gene TRBV11-2; D is perhaps TRBD2 (6 bases). Trimming cost V 3 bases and J 4 bases, with 19 bases left between them. This CDR3 comprises 16 residues. Germline V CDR1 and CDR2: SGHAT, FQNNGV. The CDR3, as DNA: TGTGCCAGCAGCTTTGACCCCGCGCCGGGAGTGTACGAGCAGTACTTC. Translated, it gives CASSFDPAPGVYEQYF.

The gene calls are TRBV4-1 and TRBJ1-4; a weak D match, TRBD1 (6 bases). Trimming shortened V by 4 bases and J by 12 bases, and 15 bases separated the two germline ends. This CDR3 region has 13 residues. The germline gives CDR1 MGHRA, CDR2 YSYEKL. As DNA, the CDR3 is TGCGCCAGCAGCCCCAGGGGCGCCCCGGAACTGTTTTTT. Amino acids: CASSPRGAPELFF.

This rearrangement joins TRBV18 to TRBJ2-3; TRBD2 matches at 9 bases. J gave up 0 bases and V 2 bases, and 0 bases lay outside the gene matches. CDR1 KGHSH and CDR2 LQKENI come from the germline V gene. CDR3 length equals 15 residues. CDR3 sequence (DNA): TGTGCCAGCTCACCAACTAGCGGGAGCACAGATACGCAGTATTTT. It translates to CASSPTSGSTDTQYF.

The chain joins TRBV6-1 to TRBJ1-1; the D is unclear. There are 14 residues in the CDR3. Germline CDR1 and CDR2: MNHNS and SASEGT. V was cut by 3 bases and J by 4 bases, with 12 bases left in between. This CDR3 reads CASSDGYEGTEAFF. In DNA, the CDR3 is TGTGCCAGCAGTGACGGGTATGAGGGCACTGAAGCTTTCTTT.

J is TRBJ1-2 and V is TRBV4-1; TRBD1 is a possible D gene (5 bases). The CDR3 is made up of 14 amino acids. Trimming removed 1 base at V and 2 bases at J, with 8 bases between. From germline, CDR1 is MGHRA and CDR2 YSYEKL. As DNA, the CDR3 is TGCGCCAGCAGCCAAGTGCAGGGCAACTATGGCTACACCTTC. Amino acids: CASSQVQGNYGYTF.

The V gene is TRBV28, the J gene TRBJ2-6; 7 bases match TRBD1. The CDR3 extends over 12 amino acids. After removal of 4 bases from V and 15 bases from J, the junction contained 6 bases not matched to a gene. Germline loops: CDR1 MDHEN, CDR2 SYDVKM. CDR3 DNA sequence: TGTGCCAGCAGTTACAGGGGACAAGACCTGACTTTC. It encodes CASSYRGQDLTF.

The chain carries TRBV6-4 and TRBJ2-7; D ambiguous. V shed 3 bases and J shed 3 bases, with 12 bases lying between them. Germline CDR1 is MRHNA and CDR2 is SNTAGT. This CDR3 comprises 14 residues. The CDR3 protein is CASSELPLFYEQYF. CDR3 coding DNA: TGTGCCAGCAGTGAGCTTCCCCTCTTCTACGAGCAGTACTTC.

The chain recombines TRBV30 with TRBJ1-1; 8 nucleotides align to TRBD1. V lost 5 bases and J lost 0; bases outside the gene matches: 5. This CDR3 spans 14 amino acids. Germline V gene data show CDR1 as GTSNPN and CDR2 as SVGIG (reference sequence). The CDR3 DNA is TGTGCCTGGGTGGGGACAGGTATGAACACTGAAGCTTTCTTT. Amino acid sequence: CAWVGTGMNTEAFF.

The CDR3 DNA follows: TGCAGCGTTGTGGAGGGGACAGGGTTCTCTCAGCCCCAGCATTTT. It encodes CSVVEGTGFSQPQHF. V is TRBV29-1 and J is TRBJ1-5; TRBD1 aligns across 9 bases. Germline CDR1 is SQVTM and CDR2 is ANQGSEA. V lost 4 bases to trimming and J lost 6 bases; unmatched junction nucleotides: 10. This CDR3 is built from 15 residues.

This chain links TRBV19 with TRBJ2-1; 8 bases map to TRBD2. Germline-derived CDR1 and CDR2 are LNHDA and SQIVND (reference sequence). J lost 10 bases, V lost 0 bases, and 5 bases had no gene match. The CDR3 totals 14 residues. CDR3 residues: CASSIDRAGDEQFF. The CDR3 nucleotides read TGTGCCAGTAGTATAGATCGAGCGGGAGACGAGCAGTTCTTC. Together with reference TRBV19 and TRBJ2-1, the CDR3 gives the full variable domain: DGGITQSPKYLFRKEGQNVTLSCEQNLNHDAMYWYRQDPGQGLRLIYYSQIVNDFQKGDIAEGYSVSREKKESFPLTVTSAQKNPTAFYLCASSIDRAGDEQFFGPGTRLTVL.